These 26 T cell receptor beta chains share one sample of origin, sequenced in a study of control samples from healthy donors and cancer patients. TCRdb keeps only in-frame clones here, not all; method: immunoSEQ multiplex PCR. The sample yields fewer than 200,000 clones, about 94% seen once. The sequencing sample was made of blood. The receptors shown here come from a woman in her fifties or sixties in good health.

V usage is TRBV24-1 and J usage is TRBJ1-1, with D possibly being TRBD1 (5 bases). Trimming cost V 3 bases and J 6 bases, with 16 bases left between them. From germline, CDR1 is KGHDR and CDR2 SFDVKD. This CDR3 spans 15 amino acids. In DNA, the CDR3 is TGTGCCACCAGTGATCACCCAGGGAACCCCTCTGAAGCTTTCTTT. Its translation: CATSDHPGNPSEAFF.

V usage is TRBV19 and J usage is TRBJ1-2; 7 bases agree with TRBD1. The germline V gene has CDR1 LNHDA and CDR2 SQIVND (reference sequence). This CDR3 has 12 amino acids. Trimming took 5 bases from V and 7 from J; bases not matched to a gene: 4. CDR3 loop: CASSLRGLGYTF. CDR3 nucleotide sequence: TGTGCCAGTAGTTTGAGGGGGCTTGGCTACACCTTC. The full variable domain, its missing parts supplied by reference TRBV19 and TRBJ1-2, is DGGITQSPKYLFRKEGQNVTLSCEQNLNHDAMYWYRQDPGQGLRLIYYSQIVNDFQKGDIAEGYSVSREKKESFPLTVTSAQKNPTAFYLCASSLRGLGYTFGSGTRLTVV.

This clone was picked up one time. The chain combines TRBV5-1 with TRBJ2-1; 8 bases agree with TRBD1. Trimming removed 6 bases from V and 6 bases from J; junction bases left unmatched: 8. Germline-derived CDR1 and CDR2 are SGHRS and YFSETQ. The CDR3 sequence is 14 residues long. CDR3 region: CASTAGGWGNEQFF. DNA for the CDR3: TGCGCCAGCACCGCAGGGGGCTGGGGCAATGAGCAGTTCTTC.

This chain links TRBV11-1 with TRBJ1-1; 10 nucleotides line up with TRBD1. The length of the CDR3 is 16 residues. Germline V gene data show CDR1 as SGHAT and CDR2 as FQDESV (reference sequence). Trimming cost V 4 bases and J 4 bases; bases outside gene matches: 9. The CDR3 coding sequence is TGTGCCAGCAGCTCCCGACAGGGGGCGGGTATCACTGAAGCTTTCTTT. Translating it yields CASSSRQGAGITEAFF.

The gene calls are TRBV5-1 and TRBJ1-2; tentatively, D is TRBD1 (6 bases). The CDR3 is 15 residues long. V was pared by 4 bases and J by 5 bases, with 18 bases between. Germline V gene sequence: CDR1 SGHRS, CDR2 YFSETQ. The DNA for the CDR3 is TGCGCCAGCAGCCCCGAACCCCAGGGGAGGTATGGCTACACCTTC. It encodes CASSPEPQGRYGYTF.

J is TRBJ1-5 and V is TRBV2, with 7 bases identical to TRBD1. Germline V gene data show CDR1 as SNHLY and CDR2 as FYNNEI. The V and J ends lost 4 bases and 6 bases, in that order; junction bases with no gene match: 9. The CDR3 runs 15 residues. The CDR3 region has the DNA TGTGCCAGCAGTGGGGATGAGGGGGCGGTTCAGCCCCAGCATTTT. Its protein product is CASSGDEGAVQPQHF.

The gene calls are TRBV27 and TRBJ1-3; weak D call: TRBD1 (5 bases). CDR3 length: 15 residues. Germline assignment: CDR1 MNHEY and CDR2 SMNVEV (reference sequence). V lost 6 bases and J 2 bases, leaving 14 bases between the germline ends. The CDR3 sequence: CASSRRGIPGNTIYF. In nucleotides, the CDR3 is TGTGCCAGCAGCCGCCGGGGGATCCCTGGAAACACCATATATTTT.

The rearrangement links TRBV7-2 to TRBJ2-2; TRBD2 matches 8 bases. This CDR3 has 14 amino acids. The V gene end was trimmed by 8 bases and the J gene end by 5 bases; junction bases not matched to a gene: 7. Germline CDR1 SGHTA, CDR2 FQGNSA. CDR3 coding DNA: TGTGCCAGCGCTCGCGGGGGGCGGACCGGGGAGCTGTTTTTT. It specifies CASARGGRTGELFF.

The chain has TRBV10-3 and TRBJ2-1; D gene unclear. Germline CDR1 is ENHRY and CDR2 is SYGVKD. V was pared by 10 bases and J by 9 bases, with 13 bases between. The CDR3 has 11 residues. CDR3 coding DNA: TGTGCCAGTACCGACTCCGTTGAGCAGTTCTTC. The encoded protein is CASTDSVEQFF.

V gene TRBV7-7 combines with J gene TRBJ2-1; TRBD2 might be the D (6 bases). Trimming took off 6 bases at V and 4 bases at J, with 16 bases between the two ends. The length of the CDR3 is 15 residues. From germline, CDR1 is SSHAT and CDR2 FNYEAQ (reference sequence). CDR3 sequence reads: CASSKDRERYNEQFF. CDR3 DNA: TGTGCCAGCAGTAAAGACCGGGAGAGGTACAATGAGCAGTTCTTC. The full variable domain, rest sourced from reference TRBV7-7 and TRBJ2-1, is GAGVSQSPRYKVTKRGQDVTLRCDPISSHATLYWYQQALGQGPEFLTYFNYEAQPDKSGLPSDRFSAERPEGSISTLTIQRTEQRDSAMYRCASSKDRERYNEQFFGPGTRLTVL.

DNA of the CDR3: TGTGCCAGCAGCTCGATCGCGGATACGCAGTATTTT. Translation gives CASSSIADTQYF. V and J are TRBV12-3 or TRBV12-4 and TRBJ2-3; D is undetermined. Trimming pared 6 bases from V and 6 bases from J, leaving 10 bases between. The CDR3 is 12 residues long.

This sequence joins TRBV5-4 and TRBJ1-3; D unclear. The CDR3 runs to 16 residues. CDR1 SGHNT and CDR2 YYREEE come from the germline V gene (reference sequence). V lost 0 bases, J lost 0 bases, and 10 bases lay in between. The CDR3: CASSLDLQSSGNTIYF. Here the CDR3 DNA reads TGTGCCAGCAGCTTGGACCTACAGAGCTCTGGAAACACCATATATTTT.

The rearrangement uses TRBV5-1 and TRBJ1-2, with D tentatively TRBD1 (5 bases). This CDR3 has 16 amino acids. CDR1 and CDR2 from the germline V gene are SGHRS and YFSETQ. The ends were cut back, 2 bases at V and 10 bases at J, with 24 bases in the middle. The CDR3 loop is CASSFNRLEGKDSYTF. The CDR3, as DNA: TGCGCCAGCAGCTTCAATAGGTTAGAGGGGAAGGATTCCTACACCTTC.

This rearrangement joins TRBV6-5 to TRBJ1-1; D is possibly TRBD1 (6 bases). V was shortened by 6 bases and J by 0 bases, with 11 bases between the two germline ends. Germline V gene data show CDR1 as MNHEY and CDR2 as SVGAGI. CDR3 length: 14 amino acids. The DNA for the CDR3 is TGTGCCAGCAGCCGGGACACCATGAACACTGAAGCTTTCTTT. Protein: CASSRDTMNTEAFF.

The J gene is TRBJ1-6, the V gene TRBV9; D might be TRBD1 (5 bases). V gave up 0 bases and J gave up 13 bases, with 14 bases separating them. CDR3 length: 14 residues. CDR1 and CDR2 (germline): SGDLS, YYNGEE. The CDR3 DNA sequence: TGTGCCAGCAGCGTAGCGGCCAGGGAAGTTCCCCTCCACTTT. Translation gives CASSVAAREVPLHF.

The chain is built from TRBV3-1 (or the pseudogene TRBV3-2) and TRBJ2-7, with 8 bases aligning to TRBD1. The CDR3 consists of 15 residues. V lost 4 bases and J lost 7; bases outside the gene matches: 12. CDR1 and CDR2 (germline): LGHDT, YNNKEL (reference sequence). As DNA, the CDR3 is TGTGCCAGCAGCCTTTCTGCGGACAGGGAAGGTGAGCAGTACTTC. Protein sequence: CASSLSADREGEQYF.

This chain's CDR3 is CASTQGLENTEAFF. The CDR3 nucleotides read TGTGCCAGCACGCAGGGTTTGGAGAACACTGAAGCTTTCTTT. The chain carries TRBV7-3 and TRBJ1-1; maybe TRBD1 (5 bases). Trimming removed 7 bases from V and 1 base from J, with 13 bases in between. The CDR3 runs to 14 residues. CDR1 is SGHTA and CDR2 is FQGTGA in the germline V gene.

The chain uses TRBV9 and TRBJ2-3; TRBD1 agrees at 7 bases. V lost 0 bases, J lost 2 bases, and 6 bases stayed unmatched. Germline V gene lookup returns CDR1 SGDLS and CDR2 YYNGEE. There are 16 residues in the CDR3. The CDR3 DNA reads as TGTGCCAGCAGCGTAGGCGAGGGGGCCGTCACAGATACGCAGTATTTT. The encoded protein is CASSVGEGAVTDTQYF.

CDR3 nucleotide sequence: TGCGCCAGCAGGTCTAGCTCGGGGGATGGCTACACCTTC. Translated, it gives CASRSSSGDGYTF. The chain couples TRBV5-1 to TRBJ1-2, with D perhaps TRBD1 (5 bases). This CDR3 is 13 amino acids long. V dropped 5 bases and J dropped 6 bases, with 14 bases sitting between them. The germline V gene encodes CDR1 SGHRS and CDR2 YFSETQ.

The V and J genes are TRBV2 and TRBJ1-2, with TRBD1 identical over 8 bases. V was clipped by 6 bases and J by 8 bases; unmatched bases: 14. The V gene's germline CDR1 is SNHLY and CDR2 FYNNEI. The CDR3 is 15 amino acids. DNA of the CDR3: TGTGCCAGCAGCCACATCCAGGACAGGGTGGGGGGCTACACCTTC. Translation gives CASSHIQDRVGGYTF.

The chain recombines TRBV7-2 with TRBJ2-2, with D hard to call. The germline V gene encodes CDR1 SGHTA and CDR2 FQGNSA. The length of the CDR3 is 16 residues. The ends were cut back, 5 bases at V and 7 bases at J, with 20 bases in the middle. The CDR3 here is CASSQGPQGYGGELFF. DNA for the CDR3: TGTGCCAGCAGCCAAGGGCCCCAAGGGTACGGCGGGGAGCTGTTTTTT.

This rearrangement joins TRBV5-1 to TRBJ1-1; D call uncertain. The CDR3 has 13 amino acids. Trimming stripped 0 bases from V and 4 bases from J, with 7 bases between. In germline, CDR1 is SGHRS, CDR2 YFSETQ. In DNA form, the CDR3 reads TGCGCCAGCAGCTTGGCCATAGGCACTGAAGCTTTCTTT. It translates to CASSLAIGTEAFF.

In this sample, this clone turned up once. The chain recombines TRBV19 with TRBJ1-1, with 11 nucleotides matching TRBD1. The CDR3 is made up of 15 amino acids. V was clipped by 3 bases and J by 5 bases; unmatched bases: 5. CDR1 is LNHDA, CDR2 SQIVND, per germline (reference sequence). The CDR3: CASSMEDRGLTEAFF. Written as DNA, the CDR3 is TGTGCCAGTAGTATGGAGGACAGGGGGCTAACTGAAGCTTTCTTT. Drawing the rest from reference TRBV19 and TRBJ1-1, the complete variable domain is DGGITQSPKYLFRKEGQNVTLSCEQNLNHDAMYWYRQDPGQGLRLIYYSQIVNDFQKGDIAEGYSVSREKKESFPLTVTSAQKNPTAFYLCASSMEDRGLTEAFFGQGTRLTVV.

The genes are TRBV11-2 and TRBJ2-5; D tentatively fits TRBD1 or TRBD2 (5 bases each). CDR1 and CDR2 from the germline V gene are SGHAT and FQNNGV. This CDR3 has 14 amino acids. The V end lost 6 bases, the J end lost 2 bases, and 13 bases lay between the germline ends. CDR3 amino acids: CASRRPGRQETQYF. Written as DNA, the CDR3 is TGTGCCAGCAGGCGGCCGGGACGACAAGAGACCCAGTACTTC.

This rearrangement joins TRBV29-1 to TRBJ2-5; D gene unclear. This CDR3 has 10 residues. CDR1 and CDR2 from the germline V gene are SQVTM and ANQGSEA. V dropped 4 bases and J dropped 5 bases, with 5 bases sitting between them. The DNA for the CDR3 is TGCAGCGTTGGTTCGGAGACCCAGTACTTC. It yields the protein CSVGSETQYF.

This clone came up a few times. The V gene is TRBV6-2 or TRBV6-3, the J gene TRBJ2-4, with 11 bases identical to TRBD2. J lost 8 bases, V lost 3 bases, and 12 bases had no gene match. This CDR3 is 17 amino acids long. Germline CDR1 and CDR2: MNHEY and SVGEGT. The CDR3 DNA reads TGTGCCAGCAGTTATGTGCTAGCGGGGGGCCATGGGGACATTCAGTACTTC. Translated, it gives CASSYVLAGGHGDIQYF.